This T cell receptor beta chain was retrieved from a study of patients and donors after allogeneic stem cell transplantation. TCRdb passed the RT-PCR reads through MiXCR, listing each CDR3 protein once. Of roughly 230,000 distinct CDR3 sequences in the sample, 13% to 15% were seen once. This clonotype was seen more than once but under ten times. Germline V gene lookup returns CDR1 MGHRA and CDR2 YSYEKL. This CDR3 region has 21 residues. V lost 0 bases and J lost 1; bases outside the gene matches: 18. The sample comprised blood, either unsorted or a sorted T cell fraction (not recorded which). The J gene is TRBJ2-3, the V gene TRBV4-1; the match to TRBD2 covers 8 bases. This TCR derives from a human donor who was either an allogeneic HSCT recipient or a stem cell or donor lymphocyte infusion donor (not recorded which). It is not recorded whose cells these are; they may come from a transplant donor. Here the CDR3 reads CASSQEGRSFGAGDRTDTQYF. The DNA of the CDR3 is TGCGCCAGCAGCCAAGAAGGCAGGTCGTTTGGAGCGGGGGACCGCACAGATACGCAGTATTTT.